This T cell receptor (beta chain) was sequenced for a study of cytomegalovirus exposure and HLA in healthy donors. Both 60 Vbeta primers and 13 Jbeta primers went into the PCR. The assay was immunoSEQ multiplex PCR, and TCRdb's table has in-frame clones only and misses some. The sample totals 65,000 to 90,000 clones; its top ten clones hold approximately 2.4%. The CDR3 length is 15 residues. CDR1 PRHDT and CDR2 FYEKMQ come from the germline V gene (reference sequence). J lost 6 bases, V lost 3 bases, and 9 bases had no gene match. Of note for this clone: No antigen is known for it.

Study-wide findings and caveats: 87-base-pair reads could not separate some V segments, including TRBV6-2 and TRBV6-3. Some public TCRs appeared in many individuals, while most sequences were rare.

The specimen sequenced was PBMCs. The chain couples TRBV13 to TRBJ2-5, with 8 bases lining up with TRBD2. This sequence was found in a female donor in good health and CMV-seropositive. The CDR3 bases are TGTGCCAGCAGCTTGGGAGCGGGAGACTCGAAGACCCAGTACTTC. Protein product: CASSLGAGDSKTQYF.